Listed below are T cell receptor beta chains from one sample, sequenced in a study of graft-versus-host responses after intestinal transplantation. Data came from immunoSEQ multiplex PCR; TCRdb stores just in-frame clones and leaves some out. The data contain 1,800 or so clones, about nine tenths of them seen just once; the ten biggest clones take up roughly 7.3%. Sequencing was performed on ileum tissue, taken just over 350 days after intestinal transplantation. The receptors were gathered from a human patient who received an intestinal transplant, so some T cells may come from the graft donor. CDR3s include the opening cysteine and the closing phenylalanine or tryptophan. A D gene is named only where the DNA matches it firmly. Where a row states a size, it is once, few, many or the class of an expanded clone; other rows omit it.

>-|TRBJ1-4|TRBD1|TRBV5-1
TGCGCCAGCGGCCTGACAGGGAATGAAAAACTGTTTTTT
CASGLTGNEKLFF
>-|TRBJ2-3|-|TRBV6-1
TGTGCCAGCGGCGCGGGATTTGTAACAGATACGCAGTATTTT
CASGAGFVTDTQYF
>-|TRBJ1-2|TRBD1|TRBV7-9
TGTGCCAGCAGCGGGACAGGGGTTGGCTACACCTTC
CASSGTGVGYTF
>once|TRBJ2-2|-|TRBV19
TGTGCCAGTAGTACTGGGCTCAGGGGCACCGGGGAGCTGTTTTTT
CASSTGLRGTGELFF
>-|TRBJ2-3|-|TRBV19
TGTGCCAGTAGTATAGCGGGGACCACAGATACGCAGTATTTT
CASSIAGTTDTQYF
>-|TRBJ2-2|-|TRBV2
TGTGCCAGCAGAAGGACGGGGAACACCGGGGAGCTGTTTTTT
CASRRTGNTGELFF
>-|TRBJ1-1|-|TRBV23-1
TGCGCCAGCACGGGGGGAAGGACTTTCTTT
CASTGGRTFF
>-|TRBJ1-2|-|TRBV6-1
TGTGCCAGCAGTTATGGCCAGTCTTATGGCTACACCTTC
CASSYGQSYGYTF
>-|TRBJ2-7|TRBD1|TRBV6-5
TGTGCCACCGGAAAACAGGGGATCTCCTACGAGCAGTACTTC
CATGKQGISYEQYF
>-|TRBJ2-1|-|TRBV30
TGTGCCTGGAGCAGGGTTCTAGTTAGCAATGAGCAGTTCTTC
CAWSRVLVSNEQFF
>-|TRBJ2-3|-|TRBV6-4
TGTGCCAGCAGTTCCGGGACTTATTCCACAGATACGCAGTATTTT
CASSSGTYSTDTQYF
>-|TRBJ2-1|TRBD2|TRBV7-3
TGTGCCAGCAGCTTAACCGGGACTAGCGCGAGAAATGAGCAGTTCTTC
CASSLTGTSARNEQFF
>once|TRBJ1-5|-|TRBV6-5
TGTGCCAGCAGTTCAAAACAGAGCAATCAGCCCCAGCATTTT
CASSSKQSNQPQHF
>-|TRBJ1-2|-|TRBV5-1
TGCGCCAGCAGCTTGGGGGGGCGAGACTATGGCTACACCTTC
CASSLGGRDYGYTF
>-|TRBJ2-7|TRBD2|TRBV5-1
TGCGCCAGCAGCCCGATCCCAGCGGGAGACCCCTACGAGCAGTACTTC
CASSPIPAGDPYEQYF
>-|TRBJ2-3|TRBD2|TRBV7-3
TGTGCCAGCGCCGGAGGGACTAGCGGGGGTACAGATACGCAGTATTTT
CASAGGTSGGTDTQYF
>-|TRBJ1-5|-|TRBV6-1
TGTGCCAGCAGTTCAAAACAGAGCAATCAGCCCCAGCATTTT
CASSSKQSNQPQHF
>-|TRBJ2-1|-|TRBV6-1
TGTGCCATTGGTGAGGACAGTTACAATGAGCAGTTCTTC
CAIGEDSYNEQFF
>-|TRBJ2-2|-|TRBV6-6
TGTGCCAGCAGTACCCGGGACTGGGGGGACACCGGGGAGCTGTTTTTT
CASSTRDWGDTGELFF
>-|TRBJ2-1|-|TRBV9
TGTGCCAGCAGCGTAGATCAGCGTCCCCCAAACAATGAGCAGTTCTTC
CASSVDQRPPNNEQFF
>few|TRBJ1-3|-|TRBV10-1
TGCGCCAGCAGTGAGTCGGCCCTTATGGGAGGAAACACCATATATTTT
CASSESALMGGNTIYF
>-|TRBJ2-3|TRBD2|TRBV2
TGTGCCAGCAGTAGAGCGGGGAACACAGATACGCAGTATTTT
CASSRAGNTDTQYF
>-|TRBJ2-2|-|TRBV5-1
TGCGCCAGCAGCTTAGGGGGAACCGGGGAGCTGTTTTTT
CASSLGGTGELFF
>-|TRBJ2-3|TRBD1|TRBV19
TGTGCCAGTAGCCCGACAGGGACCACAGATACGCAGTATTTT
CASSPTGTTDTQYF